This entry lists 21 T cell receptor beta chains sequenced from one sample in a study of cytomegalovirus exposure and HLA in healthy donors. The study ran its PCR with 60 Vbeta and 13 Jbeta primers. TCRdb keeps only in-frame clones here, not all; method: immunoSEQ multiplex PCR. Here the sample spans 80,000 to 100,000 clones, roughly 80% being singletons. The sample comprised PBMCs. The receptors stem from a man aged 50 to 60 in good health and CMV-seropositive.

By sample fraction, this clone is medium-sized. The chain joins TRBV4-3 to TRBJ2-6; 8 bases are a match to TRBD2. This CDR3 contains 19 residues. Germline assignment: CDR1 LGHNA and CDR2 YSLEER. After removal of 0 bases from V and 0 bases from J, the junction contained 7 bases not matched to a gene. CDR3 nucleotide sequence: TGCGCCAGCAGCCAAGATTTCACCAGCGGGAGCTCTGGGGCCAACGTCCTGACTTTC. Amino acids: CASSQDFTSGSSGANVLTF.

This clone was seen a few times. The chain uses TRBV28 and TRBJ2-3; TRBD1 is a possible D gene (5 bases). The CDR3 runs to 12 residues. The V and J ends lost 8 bases and 2 bases respectively, with 8 bases between them. The germline gives CDR1 MDHEN, CDR2 SYDVKM. The CDR3 loop reads CASGRVTDTQYF. In DNA, the CDR3 is TGTGCCAGCGGCAGGGTCACAGATACGCAGTATTTT.

This clone appeared a few times. The chain employs TRBV7-2 and TRBJ2-1; 12 nucleotides agree with TRBD2. Germline-derived CDR1 and CDR2 are SGHTA and FQGNSA. The ends lost 5 bases at V and 7 bases at J; junction bases unmatched: 9. The CDR3 covers 16 residues. CDR3 DNA sequence: TGTGCCAGCAGCCCCACCTCGCTAGCGGGGGGGAATGAGCAGTTCTTC. It specifies CASSPTSLAGGNEQFF.

The rearrangement links TRBV27 to TRBJ2-5; the match to TRBD2 covers 9 bases. The germline V gene has CDR1 MNHEY and CDR2 SMNVEV (reference sequence). V dropped 6 bases and J dropped 5; count of bases not matched to a gene: 10. The CDR3 is made up of 15 amino acids. The CDR3 DNA sequence: TGTGCCAGCAGCTCCCCTGCGGGGGGGCGCGAGACCCAGTACTTC. It encodes CASSSPAGGRETQYF.

A single count supports this clone. The V call is TRBV18, the J call TRBJ2-3, with D unclear. Trimming cost V 4 bases and J 4 bases, with 12 bases left between them. CDR1 and CDR2 from the germline V gene are KGHSH and LQKENI. This CDR3 comprises 14 residues. CDR3: CASSQQQVPDTQYF. CDR3 nucleotides: TGTGCCAGCTCACAGCAGCAGGTCCCAGATACGCAGTATTTT.

The chain recombines TRBV9 with TRBJ2-7, with D possibly matching TRBD2 (6 bases). CDR1 is SGDLS, CDR2 YYNGEE, per germline. The CDR3 is 15 amino acids. The germline V and J ends were trimmed by 0 bases and 0 bases, with 10 bases remaining between them. CDR3 nucleotides: TGTGCCAGCAGCGTAGGACTCGGGAGCTCCTACGAGCAGTACTTC. Its translation: CASSVGLGSSYEQYF.

With regard to this clone: One junction end disagrees with the germline gene, perhaps due to a read error. This chain uses TRBV2 with TRBJ1-2; maybe TRBD1 (6 bases). Per the germline V gene, CDR1 is SNHLY and CDR2 is FYNNEI. This CDR3 has 12 residues. In nucleotides, the CDR3 is TGTGCCAGTTCTCAGGGGAACTATGGCTACCCCTTC. It yields the protein CASSQGNYGYPF.

J is TRBJ1-2 and V is TRBV30, with D uncertain. This CDR3 region has 15 residues. From germline, CDR1 is GTSNPN and CDR2 SVGIG (reference sequence). V lost 0 bases and J 7 bases, leaving 18 bases between the germline ends. The CDR3 sequence: CAWSVLPGSSGGYTF. The DNA for the CDR3 is TGTGCCTGGAGTGTACTTCCTGGTTCTTCAGGTGGCTACACCTTC. Full variable domain (remainder filled in from reference TRBV30 and TRBJ1-2): SQTIHQWPATLVQPVGSPLSLECTVEGTSNPNLYWYRQAAGRGLQLLFYSVGIGQISSEVPQNLSASRPQDRQFILSSKKLLLSDSGFYLCAWSVLPGSSGGYTFGSGTRLTVV.

By frequency in the sample, this clone is medium-sized. The J gene is TRBJ2-5, the V gene TRBV6-5, with a possible D match to TRBD2 (5 bases). Trimming cost V 6 bases and J 2 bases, with 16 bases left between them. CDR1 is MNHEY and CDR2 is SVGAGI in the germline V gene. The CDR3 covers 15 residues. CDR3 residues: CASSRGGTRQETQYF. CDR3 bases: TGTGCCAGCAGCCGAGGAGGAACGCGACAAGAGACCCAGTACTTC.

This chain connects TRBV6-5 to TRBJ1-2; D perhaps matches TRBD1 (5 bases). The V end lost 2 bases, the J end lost 8 bases, and 12 bases lay between the germline ends. The length of the CDR3 is 13 residues. CDR1 and CDR2 from the germline V gene are MNHEY and SVGAGI. The CDR3 reads CASSYIQGGGYTF. The CDR3 DNA is TGTGCCAGCAGTTACATCCAGGGAGGAGGCTACACCTTC.

The J gene is TRBJ1-2, the V gene TRBV4-2; D is perhaps TRBD1 (6 bases). Trimming pared 0 bases from V and 0 bases from J, leaving 14 bases between. Germline V gives CDR1 LGHNA, CDR2 YNFKEQ. There are 17 residues in the CDR3. The CDR3 DNA reads TGTGCCAGCAGCCAAGATGATAGTAAGGGGGCTAACTATGGCTACACCTTC. Its protein product is CASSQDDSKGANYGYTF.

J is TRBJ1-3 and V is TRBV6-1, with D unclear. CDR3 length: 11 residues. CDR1 MNHNS and CDR2 SASEGT come from the germline V gene. Trimming shortened V by 7 bases and J by 6 bases, and 7 bases separated the two germline ends. CDR3 in amino acids: CASIQSNTIYF. CDR3 nucleotides: TGTGCCAGCATACAGTCAAACACCATATATTTT.

The count of this clone is one. The chain uses TRBV11-2 and TRBJ2-5; 8 bases align to TRBD2. V shed 3 bases and J 5 bases; nucleotides not matched to a gene: 2. There are 13 residues in the CDR3. Looked up from germline, CDR1 is SGHAT and CDR2 is FQNNGV. CDR3 bases: TGTGCCAGCAGCTTCCCGGGAGGGGAGACCCAGTACTTC. It yields the protein CASSFPGGETQYF.

This chain uses TRBV28 with TRBJ1-2; D is ambiguous. V lost 3 bases and J 4 bases, leaving 15 bases between the germline ends. The CDR3 has 15 amino acids. Germline CDR1 MDHEN, CDR2 SYDVKM. CDR3: CASSFGLGNLYGYTF. As DNA, the CDR3 is TGTGCCAGCAGTTTTGGGCTCGGTAACCTCTATGGCTACACCTTC.

The chain combines TRBV4-2 with TRBJ1-1, with D possibly TRBD1 on 6 matching bases. The CDR3 runs 16 residues. The germline CDR1 and CDR2 sequences are LGHNA and YNFKEQ. V was cut by 3 bases and J by 3 bases, with 17 bases left in between. CDR3 nucleotides: TGTGCCAGCAGCCATGGAATACAGGGTCCCTACACTGAAGCTTTCTTT. Protein sequence: CASSHGIQGPYTEAFF.

V and J are TRBV9 and TRBJ2-3; tentatively, D is TRBD1 (5 bases). V lost 0 bases to trimming and J lost 6 bases, with 11 bases between them. The germline CDR1 and CDR2 sequences are SGDLS and YYNGEE. This CDR3 is 14 amino acids long. This CDR3 reads CASSVAQGPDTQYF. The CDR3 nucleotides read TGTGCCAGCAGCGTAGCTCAGGGTCCGGATACGCAGTATTTT.

The rearrangement uses TRBV10-1 and TRBJ1-4, with TRBD1 matching 7 bases. CDR1 is WNHNN and CDR2 is SYGVQD in the germline V gene (reference sequence). CDR3 length equals 14 residues. V lost 2 bases, J lost 6 bases, and 3 bases stayed unmatched. CDR3 loop: CASSEEGAHEKLFF. The CDR3 coding sequence is TGCGCCAGCAGTGAGGAGGGGGCCCATGAAAAACTGTTTTTT.

The rearrangement joins TRBV11-1 to TRBJ1-6, with 11 bases identical to TRBD1. The CDR3 contains 14 residues. The germline CDR1 and CDR2 sequences are SGHAT and FQDESV (reference sequence). V lost 5 bases to trimming and J lost 9 bases; unmatched junction nucleotides: 3. The CDR3 nucleotides read TGTGCCAGCAGCCGCGGGACAGGGGGTTCACCCCTCCACTTT. It encodes CASSRGTGGSPLHF.

The J gene is TRBJ1-5, the V gene TRBV5-8; 7 positions agree with TRBD1. Germline assignment: CDR1 SGHTS and CDR2 YDEGEE. V lost 4 bases to trimming and J lost 2 bases; unmatched junction nucleotides: 3. This CDR3 is 14 amino acids long. The CDR3 sequence is CASSGGQGNQPQHF. In DNA, the CDR3 is TGTGCCAGCAGCGGAGGACAGGGCAATCAGCCCCAGCATTTT.

The chain is built from TRBV7-9 and TRBJ2-2; weak D call: TRBD2 (6 bases). The CDR3 sequence is 18 residues long. Germline V lookup: CDR1 SEHNR, CDR2 FQNEAQ (reference sequence). Trimming removed 2 bases at V and 1 base at J, with 17 bases between. CDR3 in DNA: TGTGCCAGCAGCTTACCCCCGGGAGTAGCAAAGAACACCGGGGAGCTGTTTTTT. Amino acid sequence: CASSLPPGVAKNTGELFF. The variable domain in full, completed from reference TRBV7-9 and TRBJ2-2, reads DTGVSQNPRHKITKRGQNVTFRCDPISEHNRLYWYRQTLGQGPEFLTYFQNEAQLEKSRLLSDRFSAERPKGSFSTLEIQRTEQGDSAMYLCASSLPPGVAKNTGELFFGEGSRLTVL.

The chain links TRBV6-5 to TRBJ2-1, with 9 bases lining up with TRBD2. CDR1 MNHEY and CDR2 SVGAGI come from the germline V gene. V gave up 0 bases and J gave up 7 bases; unmatched junction bases: 7. The CDR3 covers 16 residues. In nucleotides, the CDR3 is TGTGCCAGCAGTTACTCGTACGGCAGCGGGGGGAATGAGCAGTTCTTC. Encoded protein: CASSYSYGSGGNEQFF.